This TCR beta chain was observed in a study of shared T cell receptors in the human thymus. The CDR3 runs to 15 residues. Germline values: CDR1 MGHRA, CDR2 YSYEKL. V lost 3 bases to trimming and J lost 4 bases; unmatched junction nucleotides: 6. The data were produced by immunoSEQ multiplex PCR, yet TCRdb's version contains in-frame clones alone and is incomplete. In the table there are 700,000 or so clones, around 85% of which are singletons. These data were also filed under a second study, of human thymus T cells.

The sequence was obtained from a girl under three years old with a congenital heart defect. This sequence joins TRBV4-1 and TRBJ1-1; 9 bases match TRBD1. Sequencing was done on a sample of thymocytes. This CDR3 reads CASSHSGTGRTEAFF. In nucleotides, the CDR3 is TGCGCCAGCAGCCATTCCGGGACAGGGCGCACTGAAGCTTTCTTT.